One and the same sample provided the 12 T cell receptor beta chains below, sequenced in a study of post-analysis software for immune sequencing data. Their recognized antigens are unknown. Sequencing libraries made from TCR beta cDNA carried unique molecular identifiers. Using its own MiXCR run on the PCR reads, TCRdb lists one record per CDR3 protein. The profile covers some 800,000 distinct CDR3 sequences, with 46% appearing a single time and roughly 4.9% taken by the ten largest. Study-level results: Five TRBV segments, including TRBV5-6, TRBV5-1 and TRBV20-1, were more frequent in patients than controls.

The sequenced sample was blood. The receptors were sampled from a girl between 5 and 17 years old with multiple sclerosis.

This chain links TRBV7-9 with TRBJ1-2; D is unclear. This CDR3 is 11 amino acids long. Germline V gene data show CDR1 as SEHNR and CDR2 as FQNEAQ (reference sequence). V lost 8 bases and J 8 bases, leaving 12 bases between the germline ends. The CDR3 spells CASQWGGGYTF. CDR3 bases: TGTGCCAGCCAGTGGGGAGGCGGCTACACCTTC.

The chain combines TRBV20-1 with TRBJ2-1; TRBD1 might be the D (6 bases). The ends were cut back, 6 bases at V and 4 bases at J, with 10 bases in the middle. Germline lookup yields CDR1 DFQATT and CDR2 SNEGSKA (reference sequence). The CDR3 spans 12 residues. CDR3 nucleotides: TGCAGTGCCGGGACACCTTACAATGAGCAGTTCTTC. This gives the protein CSAGTPYNEQFF.

This clonotype was seen a few times. V and J are TRBV20-1 and TRBJ2-5; 9 nucleotides line up with TRBD2. This CDR3 is 15 amino acids long. The trim removed 0 bases at V and 5 bases at J, leaving 7 bases unmatched. The germline V gene has CDR1 DFQATT and CDR2 SNEGSKA (reference sequence). DNA for the CDR3: TGCAGTGCTAGAGATCCTAGCGGGATGGTGGAGACCCAGTACTTC. Its protein is CSARDPSGMVETQYF.

The rearrangement uses TRBV5-1 and TRBJ2-1; D might be TRBD1 (7 bases). Trimming pared 5 bases from V and 0 bases from J, leaving 12 bases between. The CDR3 runs 15 residues. The germline V gene has CDR1 SGHRS and CDR2 YFSETQ. CDR3 residues: CASRNQGGSYNEQFF. In DNA form, the CDR3 reads TGCGCCAGCAGGAACCAGGGGGGCTCCTACAATGAGCAGTTCTTC.

The chain links TRBV6-4 to TRBJ2-3; TRBD2 is a possible D gene (6 bases). This CDR3 is built from 15 residues. V was shortened by 0 bases and J by 3 bases, with 10 bases between the two germline ends. The V gene's germline CDR1 is MRHNA and CDR2 SNTAGT. CDR3 residues: CASSDSTGRTDTQYF. DNA of the CDR3: TGTGCCAGCAGTGACTCAACGGGGAGGACAGATACGCAGTATTTT.

This clonotype was seen a few times. This chain links TRBV20-1 with TRBJ2-5; 8 bases align to TRBD2. From germline, CDR1 is DFQATT and CDR2 SNEGSKA (reference sequence). The CDR3 runs 10 residues. V gave up 7 bases and J gave up 8 bases; unmatched junction bases: 3. DNA of the CDR3: TGCAGTGGTAGCGGGGCCACCCAGTACTTC. Protein sequence: CSGSGATQYF.

The J gene is TRBJ2-4, the V gene TRBV6-5; tentatively, D is TRBD2 (6 bases). Germline CDR1 and CDR2: MNHEY and SVGAGI. The V end lost 0 bases, the J end lost 0 bases, and 9 bases lay between the germline ends. This CDR3 contains 16 residues. CDR3 amino acids: CASSYSGGIAKNIQYF. The CDR3 DNA reads as TGTGCCAGCAGTTACTCGGGCGGGATAGCCAAAAACATTCAGTACTTC.

The V call is TRBV9, the J call TRBJ1-2, with 7 bases matching TRBD1. The germline V gene encodes CDR1 SGDLS and CDR2 YYNGEE. Trimming took 0 bases from V and 5 from J; bases not matched to a gene: 7. The CDR3 is 15 residues long. The chain's CDR3 is CASSVATGTVYGYTF. CDR3 sequence (DNA): TGTGCCAGCAGCGTAGCTACCGGGACAGTATATGGCTACACCTTC. The full variable domain, completed using reference TRBV9 and TRBJ1-2, is DSGVTQTPKHLITATGQRVTLRCSPRSGDLSVYWYQQSLDQGLQFLIQYYNGEERAKGNILERFSAQQFPDLHSELNLSSLELGDSALYFCASSVATGTVYGYTFGSGTRLTVV.

This clonotype was detected a few times. The chain joins TRBV5-1 to TRBJ2-1, with 13 bases matching TRBD2. Germline V lookup: CDR1 SGHRS, CDR2 YFSETQ. This CDR3 contains 19 residues. V gave up 4 bases and J gave up 6 bases; unmatched junction bases: 16. The CDR3, as DNA: TGCGCCAGCAGCGCCGGACTAGCGGGGGTCCAATTGGTTTCCAATGAGCAGTTCTTC. Protein sequence: CASSAGLAGVQLVSNEQFF. Variable domain in full (rest from reference TRBV5-1 and TRBJ2-1): KAGVTQTPRYLIKTRGQQVTLSCSPISGHRSVSWYQQTPGQGLQFLFEYFSETQRNKGNFPGRFSGRQFSNSRSEMNVSTLELGDSALYLCASSAGLAGVQLVSNEQFFGPGTRLTVL.

The rearrangement uses TRBV7-9 and TRBJ2-7, with a possible D match to TRBD1 (6 bases). V was cut by 5 bases and J by 4 bases, with 12 bases left in between. Germline V lookup: CDR1 SEHNR, CDR2 FQNEAQ (reference sequence). This CDR3 is built from 13 residues. This CDR3 reads CASSTRQEYEQYF. DNA for the CDR3: TGTGCCAGCAGCACTCGACAGGAGTACGAGCAGTACTTC.

This chain connects TRBV20-1 to TRBJ2-3, with 7 bases fitting TRBD1. The CDR3 is made up of 13 amino acids. Trimming took 6 bases from V and 2 from J; bases not matched to a gene: 5. CDR1 is DFQATT, CDR2 SNEGSKA, per germline (reference sequence). CDR3: CSAQEGATDTQYF. CDR3 DNA: TGCAGTGCCCAAGAGGGGGCCACAGATACGCAGTATTTT.

The rearrangement links TRBV15 to TRBJ2-7, with 8 nucleotides matching TRBD2. Gene TRBJ2-5 matches the end of the DNA better, so the J call may be wrong. Germline assignment: CDR1 LNHNV and CDR2 YYDKDF (reference sequence). The CDR3 loop spans 15 amino acids. CDR3 residues: CATSRDGLAQETQYF. As DNA, the CDR3 is TGTGCCACCAGCAGAGACGGACTAGCACAGGAGACCCAGTACTTC.